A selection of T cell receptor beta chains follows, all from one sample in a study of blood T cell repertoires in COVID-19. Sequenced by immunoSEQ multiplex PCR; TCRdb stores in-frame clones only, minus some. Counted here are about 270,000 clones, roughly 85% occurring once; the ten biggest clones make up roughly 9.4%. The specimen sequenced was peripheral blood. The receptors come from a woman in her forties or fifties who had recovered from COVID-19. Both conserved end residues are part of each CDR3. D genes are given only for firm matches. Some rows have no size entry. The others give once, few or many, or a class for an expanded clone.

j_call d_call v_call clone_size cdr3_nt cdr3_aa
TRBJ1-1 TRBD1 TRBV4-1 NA TGCGCCAGCAGCCGGGTACAGGGGGCGGTGGGGAACACTGAAGCTTTCTTT CASSRVQGAVGNTEAFF
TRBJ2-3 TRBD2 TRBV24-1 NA TGTGCCACCGGAGGGACTAGCGGGAGCAGGAGCACAGATACGCAGTATTTT CATGGTSGSRSTDTQYF
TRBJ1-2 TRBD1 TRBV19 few TGTGCCAGCACAGGGACAGGGGGTTTTTATGGCTACACCTTC CASTGTGGFYGYTF
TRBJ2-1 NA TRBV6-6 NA TGTGCCAGCAGCCTTCCCCTCAATGAGCAGTTCTTC CASSLPLNEQFF
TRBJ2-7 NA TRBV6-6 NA TGTGCCAGCAGTTACTCGGGCGGAGGGAGCCCTGGCGAGCAGTACTTC CASSYSGGGSPGEQYF
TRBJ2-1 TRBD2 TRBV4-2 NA TGTGCCAGCAGCCCCGACGGGATTAGCGGGAGCGGCAATGAGCAGTTCTTC CASSPDGISGSGNEQFF
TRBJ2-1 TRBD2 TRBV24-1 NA TGTGCCACCAGTGATTACGTGACTAGCGGCGATGAGCAGTTCTTC CATSDYVTSGDEQFF
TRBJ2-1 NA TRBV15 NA TGTGCCACCAGCAGAGAGACAGGATACGAGCAGTTCTTC CATSRETGYEQFF
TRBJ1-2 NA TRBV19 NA TGTGCCAGTACGGGGAGCCCTAACTATGGCTACACCTTC CASTGSPNYGYTF
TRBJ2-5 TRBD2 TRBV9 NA TGTGCCAGCAGCGCCGGGACCGGACTAGCGGGGGGGAGGGTGGAGACCCAGTACTTC CASSAGTGLAGGRVETQYF
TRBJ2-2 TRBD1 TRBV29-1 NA TGCAGCGGCAGACAGGGAAGGGACACCGGGGAGCTGTTTTTT CSGRQGRDTGELFF
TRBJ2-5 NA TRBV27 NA TGTGCCAGCAGTTTACCGTATGGGGGGGAGACCCAGTACTTC CASSLPYGGETQYF
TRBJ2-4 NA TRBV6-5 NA TGTGCCAGCTCCGGGACATTAGCCAAAAACATTCAGTACTTC CASSGTLAKNIQYF
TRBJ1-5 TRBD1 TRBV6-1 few TGTGCCAGCAGTGAAATGGGGACAGTTCTCAATCAGCCCCAGCATTTT CASSEMGTVLNQPQHF
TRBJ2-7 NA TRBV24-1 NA TGTGCCACCAGTGGGTCGGAGGAACTCCAGTACTTC CATSGSEELQYF
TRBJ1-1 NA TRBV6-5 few TGTGCCAGCAGTCCGGACTTCGTCACTGAAGCTTTCTTT CASSPDFVTEAFF
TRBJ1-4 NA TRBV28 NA TGTGCCAGCAGAGAGACGGGTGGAAAACTGTTTTTT CASRETGGKLFF
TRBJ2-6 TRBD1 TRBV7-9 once TGTGCCAGCAGCTTAGAAACAGGGGGCCCTATTGGGGCCAACGTCCTGACTTTC CASSLETGGPIGANVLTF
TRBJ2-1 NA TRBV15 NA TGTGCCACCAGCGGGGGAGCGGAGGGGAGCTCCTACAATGAGCAGTTCTTC CATSGGAEGSSYNEQFF
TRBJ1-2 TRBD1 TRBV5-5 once TGTGCCAGCAGCTACCTGACAGGGGGCAACGGCTACACCTTC CASSYLTGGNGYTF
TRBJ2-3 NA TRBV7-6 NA TGTGCCAGCAGCCTAAGATCAGGGACAAGAGGCACAGATACGCAGTATTTT CASSLRSGTRGTDTQYF
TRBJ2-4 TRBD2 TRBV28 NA TGTGCCAGCAGTTTCCCCGGACTAGCGGGAGCGAATCAGTACTTC CASSFPGLAGANQYF
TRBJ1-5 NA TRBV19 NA TGTGCCAGTAGTATGCCCAGGGCTTACAATCAGCCCCAGCATTTT CASSMPRAYNQPQHF
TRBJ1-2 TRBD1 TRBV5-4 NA TGTGCCAGCAGCTTGGGACAGGGGGACTATGGCTACACCTTC CASSLGQGDYGYTF
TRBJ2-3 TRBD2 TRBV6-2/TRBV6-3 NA TGTGCCAGCAGTTACTCGACCACTAGCGGGAGGGCGCTCGCCACAGATACGCAGTATTTT CASSYSTTSGRALATDTQYF
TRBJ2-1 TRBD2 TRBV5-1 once TGCGCCAGCAGTCCCCCGGGACTAGCGGCCTACAATGAGCAGTTCTTC CASSPPGLAAYNEQFF
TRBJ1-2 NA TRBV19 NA TGTGCCAGTAGCCTGACAGAGTCCTATGGCTACACCTTC CASSLTESYGYTF
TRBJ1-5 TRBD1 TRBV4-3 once TGCGCCAGCAGCCACACAGGGGGGAATCAGCCCCAGCATTTT CASSHTGGNQPQHF
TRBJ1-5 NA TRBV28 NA TGTGCCAGCAGCCATTCGGTTAGCAATCAGCCCCAGCATTTT CASSHSVSNQPQHF
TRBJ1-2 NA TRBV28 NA TGTGCCAGCATCCGGGCAGGGTTCTATGGCTACACCTTC CASIRAGFYGYTF
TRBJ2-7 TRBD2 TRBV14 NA TGTGCCAGCAGCCAACGCCGGACTAGCGATGCCTACGAGCAGTACTTC CASSQRRTSDAYEQYF
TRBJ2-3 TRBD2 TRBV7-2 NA TGTGCCAGCAGCTTTAGCGGGGGGGCAGGTACAGATACGCAGTATTTT CASSFSGGAGTDTQYF
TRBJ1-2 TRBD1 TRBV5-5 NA TGTGCCAGCACACCCCTCCGGACAGGGGGCCCCCTCAACTATGGCTACACCTTC CASTPLRTGGPLNYGYTF
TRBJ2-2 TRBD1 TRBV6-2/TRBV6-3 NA TGTGCCAGCAGTCGCCACCGGACAGGGGGCGGGGAGCTGTTTTTT CASSRHRTGGGELFF
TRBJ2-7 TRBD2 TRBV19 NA TGTGCCAGTAGCTTGGGGACTAGCAGTGGCGAGCAGTACTTC CASSLGTSSGEQYF
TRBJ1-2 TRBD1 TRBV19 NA TGTGCCACTGAGCCGGGACAGGGCTATGGCTACACCTTC CATEPGQGYGYTF
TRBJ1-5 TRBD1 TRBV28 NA TGTGCCAGCAGTTTGACAGGGAGTTATAGCAATCAGCCCCAGCATTTT CASSLTGSYSNQPQHF
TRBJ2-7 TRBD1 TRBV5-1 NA TGCGCCAGCAGCCCTAACAACAGGGGATACGAGCAGTACTTC CASSPNNRGYEQYF
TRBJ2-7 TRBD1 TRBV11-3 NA TGTGCCAGCAGCAGGCGACAGGGGACCCACGAGCAGTACTTC CASSRRQGTHEQYF
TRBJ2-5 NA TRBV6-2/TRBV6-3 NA TGTGCCAGCAGTTATGCCCCGGGACAAAGCTTGAAGACCCAGTACTTC CASSYAPGQSLKTQYF
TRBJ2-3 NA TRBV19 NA TGTGCCAGTAGCGTAATTCCCGCAGATACGCAGTATTTT CASSVIPADTQYF
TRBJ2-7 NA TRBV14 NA TGTGCCAGCAGCGTCTCGGGAAAAACCTACGAGCAGTACTTC CASSVSGKTYEQYF
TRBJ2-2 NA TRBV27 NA TGTGCCAGCAGTTTAGGCACGAACACCGGGGAGCTGTTTTTT CASSLGTNTGELFF
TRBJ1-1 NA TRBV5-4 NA TGTGCCAGCAGCGAGGGCCGAGCGGACACTGAAGCTTTCTTT CASSEGRADTEAFF
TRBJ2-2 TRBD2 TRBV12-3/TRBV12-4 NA TGTGCCAGCAGTTCGCGGGGGACCGGGGAGCTGTTTTTT CASSSRGTGELFF
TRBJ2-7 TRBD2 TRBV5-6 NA TGTGCCAGCAGCCGCCCCGGGACTAAATACGAGCAGTACTTC CASSRPGTKYEQYF
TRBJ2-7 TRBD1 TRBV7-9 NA TGTGCCAGCAGCTTATTTGGACAGGGCCTCTCCTACGAGCAGTACTTC CASSLFGQGLSYEQYF
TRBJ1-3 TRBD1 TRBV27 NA TGTGCCAGCAGTTCCGGGACAGGGATCCGAAACACCATATATTTT CASSSGTGIRNTIYF
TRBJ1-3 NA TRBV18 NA TGTGCCAGCTCACCGGCAGGGGACACCATATATTTT CASSPAGDTIYF
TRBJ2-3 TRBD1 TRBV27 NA TGTGCCAGCAGTTTAAGGGGGCCGGCTAGCACAGATACGCAGTATTTT CASSLRGPASTDTQYF
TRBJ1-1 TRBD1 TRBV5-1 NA TGCGCCAGCAGCTTGGGCCCCCGACAGGGTGGCGGCGCTGAAGCTTTCTTT CASSLGPRQGGGAEAFF
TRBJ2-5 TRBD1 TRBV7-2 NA TGTGCCAGCAGCTCGGGACAGGGCTTCCAAGAGACCCAGTACTTC CASSSGQGFQETQYF
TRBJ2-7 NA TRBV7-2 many TGTGCCAGCAGCTTAGATCTAGCCGAGCAGTACTTC CASSLDLAEQYF